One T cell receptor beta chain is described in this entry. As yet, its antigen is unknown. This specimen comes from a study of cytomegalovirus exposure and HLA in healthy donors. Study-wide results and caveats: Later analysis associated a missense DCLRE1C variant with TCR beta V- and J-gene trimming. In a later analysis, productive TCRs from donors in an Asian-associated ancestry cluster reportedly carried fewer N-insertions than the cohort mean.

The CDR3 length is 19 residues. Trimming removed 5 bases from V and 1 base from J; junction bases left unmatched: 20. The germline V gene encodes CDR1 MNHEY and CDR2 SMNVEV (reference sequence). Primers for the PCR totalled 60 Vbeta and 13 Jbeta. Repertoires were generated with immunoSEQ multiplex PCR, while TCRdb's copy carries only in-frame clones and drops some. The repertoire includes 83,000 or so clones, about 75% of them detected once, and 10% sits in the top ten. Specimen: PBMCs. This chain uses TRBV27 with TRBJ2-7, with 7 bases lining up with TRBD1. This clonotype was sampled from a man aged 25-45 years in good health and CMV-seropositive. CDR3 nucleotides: TGTGCCAGCAGTCCACCCCCTTCCACGACAGGGTGGAGATCCTACGAGCAGTACTTC. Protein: CASSPPPSTTGWRSYEQYF.